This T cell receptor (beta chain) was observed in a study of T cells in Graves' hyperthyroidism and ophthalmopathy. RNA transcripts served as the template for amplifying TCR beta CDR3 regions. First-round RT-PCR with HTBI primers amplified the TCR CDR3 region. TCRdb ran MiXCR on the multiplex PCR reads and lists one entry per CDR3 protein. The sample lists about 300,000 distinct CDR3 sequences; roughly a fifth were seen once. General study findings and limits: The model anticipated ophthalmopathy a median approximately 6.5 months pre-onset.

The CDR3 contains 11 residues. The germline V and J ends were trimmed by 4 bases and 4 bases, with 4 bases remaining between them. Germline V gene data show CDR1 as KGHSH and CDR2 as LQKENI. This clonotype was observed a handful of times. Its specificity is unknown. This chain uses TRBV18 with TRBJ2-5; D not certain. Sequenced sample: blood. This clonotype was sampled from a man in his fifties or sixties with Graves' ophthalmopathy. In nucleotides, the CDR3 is TGTGCCAGCTCACGGACAGAGACCCAGTACTTC. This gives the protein CASSRTETQYF.